This T cell receptor (beta chain) was sequenced for a study of neurological immune-mediated disorders. V gave up 4 bases and J gave up 2 bases, with 13 bases separating them. CDR1 DFQATT and CDR2 SNEGSKA come from the germline V gene (reference sequence). The CDR3 extends over 14 amino acids. From 15-18 subjects, every sequencing run obtained over 200 million TCR-beta sequences. TCRdb re-derived calls from the 5' RACE reads in MiXCR, one entry per CDR3 protein. The table lists over 65,000 distinct CDR3 sequences, about 9.5% of them singletons. The sequence was obtained from a man aged 45-60 years in good health. What was sequenced was PBMCs. The chain carries TRBV20-1 and TRBJ2-3; D perhaps matches TRBD2 (7 bases). For the CDR3, the DNA is TGCAGTGCTAAGGGGGGGTTCGACACAGATACGCAGTATTTT. Residues: CSAKGGFDTDTQYF.